Below, 12 T cell receptor beta chains from the same sample are listed, as sequenced in a study of cytomegalovirus exposure and HLA in healthy donors. A multiplex PCR was run with 60 Vbeta primers and 13 Jbeta primers. Repertoires were generated with immunoSEQ multiplex PCR, while TCRdb's copy carries only in-frame clones and drops some. This repertoire shows about 120,000 clones, 77% found once; its top ten account for approximately 4.2%. Input material: PBMCs. The receptors here all came from a male donor in good health and CMV-seropositive.

The chain couples TRBV30 to TRBJ2-7; D remains unclear. The CDR3 covers 14 residues. CDR1 and CDR2 from the germline V gene are GTSNPN and SVGIG (reference sequence). The germline V and J ends were trimmed by 0 bases and 4 bases, with 13 bases remaining between them. This chain's CDR3 is CAWSVPGMPYEQYF. Written as DNA, the CDR3 is TGTGCCTGGAGTGTGCCGGGTATGCCTTACGAGCAGTACTTC.

To note about this clone: Other DNA sequences in this sample translate to the same CDR3. DNA for the CDR3: TGTGCCAGCAGTGACTCGAGTAGGGGCACTGAAGCTTTCTTT. Translating gives CASSDSSRGTEAFF. The gene calls are TRBV6-4 and TRBJ1-1; D perhaps matches TRBD1 (5 bases). This CDR3 contains 14 residues. Trimming took 0 bases from V and 4 from J, leaving 9 bases between them. Germline V gene lookup returns CDR1 MRHNA and CDR2 SNTAGT.

The chain has TRBV5-1 and TRBJ1-4; D possibly corresponds to TRBD1 (5 bases). The CDR3 spans 14 residues. V lost 3 bases, J lost 5 bases, and 11 bases lay in between. The germline V gene has CDR1 SGHRS and CDR2 YFSETQ. CDR3 sequence: CASSSGLFNEKLFF. CDR3 coding DNA: TGCGCCAGCAGCTCGGGACTCTTCAATGAAAAACTGTTTTTT.

This chain uses TRBV6-5 with TRBJ1-1; maybe TRBD1 (6 bases). Germline V CDR1 and CDR2: MNHEY, SVGAGI. V was clipped by 0 bases and J by 4 bases, with 9 bases between them. The CDR3 extends over 14 amino acids. This chain's CDR3 is CASSYSRQATEAFF. The CDR3 DNA reads as TGTGCCAGCAGTTACTCGCGACAGGCCACTGAAGCTTTCTTT.

V and J are TRBV19 and TRBJ1-5; weak D call: TRBD1 (6 bases). The CDR3 is 16 residues long. The V end was cut by 5 bases, the J end by 2 bases, with 16 bases between. CDR1 LNHDA and CDR2 SQIVND come from the germline V gene (reference sequence). The CDR3 protein is CASSSPRQAGNQPQHF. The CDR3 DNA follows: TGTGCCAGTAGTTCCCCAAGACAGGCGGGCAATCAGCCCCAGCATTTT.

CDR3 sequence: CASSMPGGAYEQYF. Written as DNA, the CDR3 is TGTGCCAGTAGTATGCCCGGGGGGGCCTACGAGCAGTACTTC. The V gene is TRBV19, the J gene TRBJ2-5; TRBD2 agrees at 8 bases. The J call is in doubt because the DNA end fits TRBJ2-7 better. This CDR3 region has 14 residues. Germline V CDR1 and CDR2: LNHDA, SQIVND (reference sequence).

The chain has TRBV13 and TRBJ2-7, with 8 bases fitting TRBD2. The CDR3 length is 16 residues. The V gene's germline CDR1 is PRHDT and CDR2 FYEKMQ (reference sequence). The J segment lost 3 bases and the V segment lost 0 bases, leaving 7 bases of the junction unmatched. The CDR3 protein is CASSLGRREGNYEQYF. CDR3 nucleotide sequence: TGTGCCAGCAGCTTAGGCCGACGGGAGGGGAACTACGAGCAGTACTTC.

This chain uses TRBV5-6 with TRBJ1-1; D might be TRBD1 (5 bases). This CDR3 is built from 14 residues. Germline CDR1 is SGHDT and CDR2 is YYEEEE. Deletions cut 3 bases from V and 6 bases from J, with 15 bases between. This CDR3 is CASSSIWGVPEAFF. CDR3 DNA sequence: TGTGCCAGCAGCTCCATCTGGGGGGTACCTGAAGCTTTCTTT.

The gene calls are TRBV6-6 and TRBJ2-7; TRBD2 matches 7 bases. Looked up from germline, CDR1 is MNHNY and CDR2 is SVGAGI (reference sequence). V was clipped by 4 bases and J by 0 bases; unmatched bases: 9. The CDR3 is made up of 16 amino acids. The chain's CDR3 is CASSSSLSGISYEQYF. In nucleotides, the CDR3 is TGTGCCAGCAGTTCCTCTTTAAGCGGGATCTCCTACGAGCAGTACTTC.

The genes are TRBV29-1 and TRBJ2-1; 11 positions match TRBD2. This CDR3 contains 16 residues. V dropped 4 bases and J dropped 0; count of bases not matched to a gene: 5. CDR1 is SQVTM, CDR2 ANQGSEA, per germline. The CDR3 loop is CSVGTSGYRSYNEQFF. The CDR3, as DNA: TGCAGCGTTGGGACTAGCGGGTACCGCTCCTACAATGAGCAGTTCTTC.

The chain combines TRBV5-1 with TRBJ2-1, with D tentatively TRBD2 (6 bases). With 4 bases removed from V and 7 bases from J, the gap between germline ends came to 9 bases. The V gene's germline CDR1 is SGHRS and CDR2 YFSETQ. The CDR3 is 12 amino acids. CDR3 sequence: CASSRDFNEQFF. CDR3 coding DNA: TGCGCCAGCAGCAGGGACTTTAATGAGCAGTTCTTC.

The chain recombines TRBV28 with TRBJ1-6; TRBD1 matches at 7 bases. The CDR3 is 16 residues long. After removal of 6 bases from V and 4 bases from J, the junction contained 9 bases not matched to a gene. Germline lookup yields CDR1 MDHEN and CDR2 SYDVKM. The CDR3, as DNA: TGTGCCAGCAGACCCGCCCCGGGACAGTATAATTCACCCCTCCACTTT. The encoded protein is CASRPAPGQYNSPLHF.